The 32 T cell receptor beta chains below were found in one sample sequenced in a study of vaccination and CD4 T cells after COVID-19. Treatment reported: roughly 10-day PBMC culture with coronavirus spike peptide pools or control peptides (ViraFEST assay). For these TCRs, the target antigens are not known. Sequencing of cultured CD4+ T cell DNA used the Oncomine TCR Beta short-read assay. TCRdb reprocessed the PCR reads with MiXCR, giving one entry per CDR3 protein. The sample records about 7,400 distinct CDR3 sequences, 50% to 65% being singletons. What was sequenced was CD4+ T cells from blood, cultured in vitro. The source is a human donor who had recovered from COVID-19.

The chain is built from TRBV25-1 and TRBJ1-2; 8 nucleotides line up with TRBD1. The CDR3 contains 13 residues. The germline gives CDR1 MGHDK, CDR2 SYGVNS. V trimming: 3 bases; J trimming: 4 bases; junction bases outside the gene matches: 1. CDR3 in amino acids: CASSDGQGYGYTF. CDR3 DNA sequence: TGTGCCAGCAGTGACGGACAGGGCTATGGCTACACCTTC.

V usage is TRBV5-4 and J usage is TRBJ2-7; TRBD1 or TRBD2 may be the D gene (6 bases each). Trimming took 5 bases from V and 0 from J, leaving 15 bases between them. This CDR3 is built from 15 residues. CDR1 is SGHNT, CDR2 YYREEE, per germline (reference sequence). In DNA form, the CDR3 reads TGTGCCAGCAGACCCGGGGGCTTTTCCTCCTACGAGCAGTACTTC. This codes for CASRPGGFSSYEQYF.

This clonotype is judged large (0.1 to 1%). This chain uses TRBV20-1 with TRBJ1-2; tentative D call: TRBD1 (6 bases). The germline V gene encodes CDR1 DFQATT and CDR2 SNEGSKA (reference sequence). Trimming removed 4 bases from V and 4 bases from J, with 22 bases in between. The CDR3 extends over 16 amino acids. CDR3 amino acids: CSANPEFIGQSYGYTF. CDR3 DNA: TGCAGTGCTAACCCGGAATTTATAGGACAGAGCTATGGCTACACCTTC.

The genes are TRBV20-1 and TRBJ2-3, with D possibly TRBD1 on 6 matching bases. Germline V CDR1 and CDR2: DFQATT, SNEGSKA (reference sequence). V gave up 0 bases and J gave up 2 bases, with 12 bases separating them. The CDR3 is 15 amino acids. Here the CDR3 reads CSARDPGQFTDTQYF. DNA of the CDR3: TGCAGTGCTAGAGACCCCGGACAGTTCACAGATACGCAGTATTTT.

The chain employs TRBV19 and TRBJ1-1; the match to TRBD1 covers 11 bases. In germline, CDR1 is LNHDA, CDR2 SQIVND (reference sequence). This CDR3 region has 15 residues. The J segment lost 5 bases and the V segment lost 5 bases, leaving 7 bases of the junction unmatched. The CDR3 DNA reads as TGTGCCAGTAGTGTCCAGGGGGACAGGGGGACTGAAGCTTTCTTT. This encodes CASSVQGDRGTEAFF.

The V call is TRBV27, the J call TRBJ1-2, with 8 bases matching TRBD1. V shed 4 bases and J 7 bases; nucleotides not matched to a gene: 14. This CDR3 comprises 16 residues. CDR1 MNHEY and CDR2 SMNVEV come from the germline V gene (reference sequence). The CDR3 is CASSSSHRQGFVGYTF. The CDR3 bases are TGTGCCAGCAGTTCCTCCCACCGACAGGGGTTTGTTGGCTACACCTTC.

J is TRBJ1-5 and V is TRBV18; 7 bases fit TRBD1. CDR3 size: 16 residues. Germline CDR1 is KGHSH and CDR2 is LQKENI. V lost 5 bases to trimming and J lost 3 bases; unmatched junction nucleotides: 10. The CDR3 loop reads CASSSEMTGFNQPQHF. As DNA, the CDR3 is TGTGCCAGCTCAAGTGAGATGACAGGGTTCAATCAGCCCCAGCATTTT.

This clonotype was counted only a few times. This chain joins TRBV27 and TRBJ2-2, with unresolved D. The germline V and J ends were trimmed by 5 bases and 0 bases, with 10 bases remaining between them. CDR3 length: 15 amino acids. Germline CDR1 reads MNHEY; CDR2 reads SMNVEV (reference sequence). CDR3: CASSLDRANTGELFF. Written as DNA, the CDR3 is TGTGCCAGCAGTCTGGACCGCGCGAACACCGGGGAGCTGTTTTTT.

The V and J genes are TRBV29-1 and TRBJ2-3, with 10 bases lining up with TRBD2. The V segment lost 8 bases and the J segment 2 bases; nucleotides outside the gene matches: 10. Germline V gene sequence: CDR1 SQVTM, CDR2 ANQGSEA. CDR3 length: 15 amino acids. DNA for the CDR3: TGCAGCACTCTAGCGGGAGAGACCTACACAGATACGCAGTATTTT. As protein: CSTLAGETYTDTQYF.

The chain recombines TRBV19 with TRBJ2-2, with no clear D. This CDR3 region has 16 residues. Trimming pared 3 bases from V and 1 base from J, leaving 12 bases between. Germline V gene sequence: CDR1 LNHDA, CDR2 SQIVND (reference sequence). The CDR3 bases are TGTGCCAGTAGTATTGGTGGAAACTTGAACACCGGGGAGCTGTTTTTT. Encoded protein: CASSIGGNLNTGELFF.

V and J are TRBV7-9 and TRBJ2-7; 7 nucleotides align to TRBD1. This CDR3 spans 13 amino acids. CDR1 and CDR2 from the germline V gene are SEHNR and FQNEAQ (reference sequence). J gave up 5 bases and V 5 bases, and 6 bases lay outside the gene matches. CDR3 sequence (DNA): TGTGCCAGCAGCCGACAGGGTCCGGACGAGCAGTACTTC. Translating gives CASSRQGPDEQYF.

The genes are TRBV28 and TRBJ2-3, with D perhaps assigned TRBD1 or TRBD2 (5 bases each). The V gene lost 5 bases and the J gene lost 4 bases, with 19 bases spanning the gap. CDR1 is MDHEN and CDR2 is SYDVKM in the germline V gene. The CDR3 runs to 16 residues. CDR3 nucleotide sequence: TGTGCCAGCAGTCCAAGGACATTCGGGACCCCAGATACGCAGTATTTT. Amino acid sequence: CASSPRTFGTPDTQYF.

The V and J genes are TRBV6-2 or TRBV6-3 and TRBJ2-7, with D possibly matching TRBD2 (6 bases). The CDR3 has 15 residues. Deletions cut 2 bases from V and 6 bases from J, with 17 bases between. The germline V gene encodes CDR1 MNHEY and CDR2 SVGEGT. CDR3 sequence: CASSYGGGNNGEQYF. CDR3 DNA: TGTGCCAGCAGTTACGGTGGAGGGAATAACGGCGAGCAGTACTTC.

In its sample, this clonotype ranks as medium-sized. The chain joins TRBV28 to TRBJ1-5; 7 bases match TRBD1. CDR1 is MDHEN and CDR2 is SYDVKM in the germline V gene. CDR3 size: 15 residues. J was trimmed by 6 bases and V by 1 base; bases with no gene match: 6. CDR3 amino acids: CASSLYRGWGQPQHF. The CDR3 DNA sequence: TGTGCCAGCAGTTTATACAGGGGATGGGGTCAGCCCCAGCATTTT.

The chain is built from TRBV6-5 and TRBJ2-6; no clear D. CDR3 size: 16 residues. The ends were cut back, 2 bases at V and 0 bases at J, with 8 bases in the middle. CDR1 is MNHEY and CDR2 is SVGAGI in the germline V gene. The CDR3 region has the DNA TGTGCCAGCAGTTACAGGACGCACTCTGGGGCCAACGTCCTGACTTTC. Translated: CASSYRTHSGANVLTF.

The chain joins TRBV24-1 to TRBJ1-5; weak D call: TRBD1 (5 bases). The CDR3 covers 13 residues. In germline, CDR1 is KGHDR, CDR2 SFDVKD. Between the trimmed V and J ends, which lost 9 bases and 2 bases, there was a span of 10 bases. Here the CDR3 DNA reads TGTGCCACCGGCAGGGAGGGCAATCAGCCCCAGCATTTT. Amino acids: CATGREGNQPQHF.

This rearrangement joins TRBV7-2 to TRBJ2-7; D might be TRBD1 (5 bases). From germline, CDR1 is SGHTA and CDR2 FQGNSA. This CDR3 has 12 residues. Trimming stripped 5 bases from V and 6 bases from J, with 11 bases between. The CDR3 bases are TGTGCCAGCAGCCCGGTAAGGGGCGAGCAGTACTTC. Its protein is CASSPVRGEQYF.

V and J are TRBV6-5 and TRBJ2-7; D ambiguous. The length of the CDR3 is 15 residues. Germline CDR1 MNHEY, CDR2 SVGAGI. The V gene lost 0 bases and the J gene lost 2 bases, with 11 bases spanning the gap. Here the CDR3 DNA reads TGTGCCAGCAGTTACTCCGCTCGGCCCGCCTACGAGCAGTACTTC. Its translation is CASSYSARPAYEQYF.

The chain joins TRBV7-2 to TRBJ1-1; D gene unclear. The V gene lost 5 bases and the J gene lost 4 bases, with 20 bases spanning the gap. The V gene's germline CDR1 is SGHTA and CDR2 FQGNSA. The CDR3 covers 16 residues. The CDR3 DNA is TGTGCCAGCAGCATAAATCGGGGTGGGAGGCGCACTGAAGCTTTCTTT. It is translated as CASSINRGGRRTEAFF.

The V gene is TRBV20-1, the J gene TRBJ2-7; possibly TRBD2 for D (6 bases). This CDR3 region has 14 residues. In germline, CDR1 is DFQATT, CDR2 SNEGSKA (reference sequence). Trimming took 5 bases from V and 0 from J, leaving 14 bases between them. As DNA, the CDR3 is TGCAGTGCTGCGAGCGGGTGGTACTCCTACGAGCAGTACTTC. It yields the protein CSAASGWYSYEQYF.

V usage is TRBV7-8 and J usage is TRBJ1-2; D might be TRBD1 (6 bases). V dropped 4 bases and J dropped 3 bases, with 15 bases sitting between them. Per the germline V gene, CDR1 is SGHVS and CDR2 is FQNEAQ. The CDR3 loop spans 15 amino acids. CDR3 sequence (DNA): TGTGCCAGCAGCTCGGGTTGGGGGGCAGACTATGGCTACACCTTC. It is translated as CASSSGWGADYGYTF.

The chain is built from TRBV20-1 and TRBJ2-1, with D unresolved. Per germline, CDR1 DFQATT and CDR2 SNEGSKA (reference sequence). Deletions cut 5 bases from V and 7 bases from J, with 9 bases between. There are 11 residues in the CDR3. The CDR3 spells CSAFVPNEQFF. The CDR3 coding sequence is TGCAGTGCTTTTGTCCCGAATGAGCAGTTCTTC.

This chain connects TRBV7-9 to TRBJ1-3; D is uncertain. The germline CDR1 and CDR2 sequences are SEHNR and FQNEAQ (reference sequence). The CDR3 is 14 residues long. The ends were cut back, 5 bases at V and 2 bases at J, with 10 bases in the middle. CDR3 nucleotides: TGTGCCAGCAGCCTAAATCCTACTGGAAACACCATATATTTT. It codes for CASSLNPTGNTIYF.

The chain joins TRBV6-1 to TRBJ1-2; D gene unclear. This CDR3 contains 13 residues. V gave up 6 bases and J gave up 7 bases, with 15 bases separating them. Looked up from germline, CDR1 is MNHNS and CDR2 is SASEGT. The CDR3 DNA is TGTGCCAGCAGCCCCGAGGCAGGTGGTGGCTACACCTTC. This codes for CASSPEAGGGYTF.

The V call is TRBV6-4, the J call TRBJ2-2; 9 nucleotides line up with TRBD2. V was pared by 0 bases and J by 7 bases, with 6 bases of the junction left unmatched. The CDR3 spans 16 residues. CDR1 is MRHNA and CDR2 is SNTAGT in the germline V gene. DNA of the CDR3: TGTGCCAGCAGTGACTCGGGACTAGCTAGTGGCGGGGAGCTGTTTTTT. It encodes CASSDSGLASGGELFF.

The V and J genes are TRBV2 and TRBJ2-7, with D perhaps assigned TRBD1 or TRBD2 (5 bases each). Germline CDR1 is SNHLY and CDR2 is FYNNEI. V was clipped by 8 bases and J by 2 bases, with 16 bases between them. This CDR3 comprises 14 residues. CDR3 nucleotides: TGTGCCAGCTCGTCTGGGACCAATGCCTACGAGCAGTACTTC. It codes for CASSSGTNAYEQYF.

The chain recombines TRBV27 with TRBJ1-5; maybe TRBD1 (6 bases). Germline loops: CDR1 MNHEY, CDR2 SMNVEV (reference sequence). CDR3 length equals 16 residues. V gave up 3 bases and J gave up 4 bases, with 16 bases separating them. CDR3 nucleotide sequence: TGTGCCAGCAGTTTGGGAGGAGGGGGGGGAAATCAGCCCCAGCATTTT. This gives the protein CASSLGGGGGNQPQHF.

A single count supports this clonotype. The CDR3, as DNA: TGTGCCACCAGCAGAGCTAGGAGTAGCACCGGGGAGCTGTTTTTT. Translation: CATSRARSSTGELFF. The rearrangement uses TRBV15 and TRBJ2-2; D remains ambiguous. The V gene lost 1 base and the J gene lost 4 bases, with 10 bases spanning the gap. CDR3 size: 15 residues. CDR1 and CDR2 (germline): LNHNV, YYDKDF (reference sequence).

This clonotype has just one count. The chain employs TRBV28 and TRBJ2-7; 9 bases agree with TRBD1. Germline V lookup: CDR1 MDHEN, CDR2 SYDVKM. The length of the CDR3 is 15 residues. The J segment lost 2 bases and the V segment lost 2 bases, leaving 4 bases of the junction unmatched. The CDR3 nucleotides read TGTGCCAGCAGTTTAGTAGGACAGGGGACCTACGAGCAGTACTTC. Its protein is CASSLVGQGTYEQYF.

This chain links TRBV7-8 with TRBJ2-3; a weak D match, TRBD2 (6 bases). The CDR3 consists of 14 residues. Trimming removed 3 bases at V and 10 bases at J, with 17 bases between. Germline V lookup: CDR1 SGHVS, CDR2 FQNEAQ. CDR3: CASSFWTAGTPQYF. DNA of the CDR3: TGTGCCAGCAGCTTTTGGACGGCGGGAACTCCGCAGTATTTT.

V and J are TRBV7-9 and TRBJ1-2; maybe TRBD1 (6 bases). V lost 5 bases and J lost 8, with 15 bases in between. The CDR3 covers 13 residues. The germline V gene has CDR1 SEHNR and CDR2 FQNEAQ (reference sequence). CDR3 coding DNA: TGTGCCAGCAGCCCTCAGGGGAAGAGAGGCTACACCTTC. Translation: CASSPQGKRGYTF.

J is TRBJ2-7 and V is TRBV7-9; no clear D gene. The CDR3 contains 15 residues. The V and J ends lost 6 bases and 6 bases respectively, with 21 bases between them. Germline CDR1 SEHNR, CDR2 FQNEAQ (reference sequence). Here the CDR3 reads CASSINTAFLVEQYF. As DNA, the CDR3 is TGTGCCAGCAGTATTAACACGGCCTTCCTGGTCGAGCAGTACTTC.